The T cell receptor (beta chain) under discussion was sequenced for a study of blood T cell repertoires in COVID-19. About the study: The United States, Italy and Spain supplied acute and convalescent COVID-19 samples. The analysed material was cDNA or gDNA that came from T cells, B-cell-depleted T cells, or PBMCs.

This clone was found a few times. Measured with immunoSEQ multiplex PCR; TCRdb has only the in-frame clones, and not every one. Seen here are over 90,000 clones, approximately 84% observed once, and the top ten hold more than 5.5%. The ends lost 0 bases at V and 7 bases at J; junction bases unmatched: 7. Germline-derived CDR1 and CDR2 are SGHNT and YYREEE (reference sequence). The CDR3 has 15 amino acids. The rearrangement links TRBV5-4 to TRBJ2-1, with 7 bases matching TRBD2. Sequencing was performed on peripheral blood. The sequence came from a human donor in a cohort sampled during active COVID-19. The CDR3 loop is CASSLGAGPSNEQFF. In DNA form, the CDR3 reads TGTGCCAGCAGCTTGGGAGCGGGACCCTCTAATGAGCAGTTCTTC.